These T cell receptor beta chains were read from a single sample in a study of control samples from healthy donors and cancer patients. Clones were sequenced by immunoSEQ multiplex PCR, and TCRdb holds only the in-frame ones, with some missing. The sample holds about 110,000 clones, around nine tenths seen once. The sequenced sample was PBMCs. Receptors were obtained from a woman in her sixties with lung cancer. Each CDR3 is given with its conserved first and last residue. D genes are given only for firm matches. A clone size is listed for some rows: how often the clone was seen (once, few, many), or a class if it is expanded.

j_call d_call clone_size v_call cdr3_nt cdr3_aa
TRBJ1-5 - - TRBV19 TGTGCCACGGGGAGGGTAATCAATCAGCCCCAGCATTTT CATGRVINQPQHF
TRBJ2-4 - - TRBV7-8 TGTGCCAGCAGTTCTATAAGGGTTCCGGCCAAAAACATTCAGTACTTC CASSSIRVPAKNIQYF
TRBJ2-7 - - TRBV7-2 TGTGCCAGCAGCCTGACCTCCTACGAGCAGTACTTC CASSLTSYEQYF
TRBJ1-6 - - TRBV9 TGTGCCAGCAGCGTAGATGATCGTTCACCCCTCCACTTT CASSVDDRSPLHF
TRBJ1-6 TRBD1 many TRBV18 TGTGCCAGCAATATACCGGGACAGGGATCTTCTAATTCACCCCTCCACTTT CASNIPGQGSSNSPLHF
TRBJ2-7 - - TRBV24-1 TGTGCCACCCAGCCCAGCGACTCCTACGAGCAGTACTTC CATQPSDSYEQYF
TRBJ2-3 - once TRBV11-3 TGTGCCAGTGGGTCCTCGGATACGCAGTATTTT CASGSSDTQYF
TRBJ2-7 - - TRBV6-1 TGTGCCAGCAGTGAACAGGGGTCCCAAGGAGAGCAGTACTTC CASSEQGSQGEQYF
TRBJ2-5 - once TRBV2 TGTGCCAGCAGTGTCCGAGAGACCCAGTACTTC CASSVRETQYF
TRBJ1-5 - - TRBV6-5 TGTGCCAGCAGCCCCGGACAGCTTCCTAATCAGCCCCAGCATTTT CASSPGQLPNQPQHF
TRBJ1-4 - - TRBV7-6 TGTGCCAGCAGCTTAGGCCGAAATGAAAAACTGTTTTTT CASSLGRNEKLFF
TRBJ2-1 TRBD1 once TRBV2 TGTGCCAGCACCGAAATGACCGGGACAGGGAAGAATGAGCAGTTCTTC CASTEMTGTGKNEQFF
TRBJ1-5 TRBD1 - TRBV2 TGTGCCAGCAGGGACGACAGGGGGAATCAGCCCCAGCATTTT CASRDDRGNQPQHF
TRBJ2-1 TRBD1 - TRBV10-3 TGTGCCATCAGTGAGGACAGGGATCAGCAGTTCTTC CAISEDRDQQFF
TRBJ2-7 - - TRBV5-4 TGTGCCAGCAGCTTGGGCGGACAGGGAGGGTACGAGCAGTACTTC CASSLGGQGGYEQYF
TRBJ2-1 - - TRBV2 TGTGCCAGCAGCAGGGACAACAATGAGCAGTTCTTC CASSRDNNEQFF
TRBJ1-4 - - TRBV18 TGTGCCAGCTCACCGGGACAACCTAATGAAAAACTGTTTTTT CASSPGQPNEKLFF
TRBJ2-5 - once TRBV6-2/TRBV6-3 TGTGCCAGCAGTGTGGGACTTCTACCAAGGGAGACCCAGTACTTC CASSVGLLPRETQYF
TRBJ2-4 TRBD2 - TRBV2 TGTGCCAGCAGTGAAAGGACTAGCGGGAGTATCATTCAGTACTTC CASSERTSGSIIQYF
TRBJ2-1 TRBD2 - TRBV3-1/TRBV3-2 TGTGCCAGCAGCAGGACTAGCGGGGGGGGTAATGAGCAGTTCTTC CASSRTSGGGNEQFF
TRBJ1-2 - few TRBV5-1 TGCGCCAGTTCAACTCAGGGCTATGGCTACACCTTC CASSTQGYGYTF
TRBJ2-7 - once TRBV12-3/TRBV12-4 TGTGCCAGCACCACGGATGTTTACGAGCAGTACTTC CASTTDVYEQYF
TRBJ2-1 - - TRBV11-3 TGTGCCAGCAGCCCCAGGGCGGCCGGGGGTGAGCAGTTCTTC CASSPRAAGGEQFF
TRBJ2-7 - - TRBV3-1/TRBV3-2 TGTGCCAGCAGCCGAAGCCTCTCGGGGGACCTTCCCTACGAGCAGTACTTC CASSRSLSGDLPYEQYF
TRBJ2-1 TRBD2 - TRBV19 TGTGCCAGTAGTCCTCAGGGCGGGAGGGCGGATGAGCAGTTCTTC CASSPQGGRADEQFF
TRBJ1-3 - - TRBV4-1 TGCGCCAGCAGCCAAGATTACGCCCGGGCCTTCCGAAACACCATATATTTT CASSQDYARAFRNTIYF
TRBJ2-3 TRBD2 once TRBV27 TGTGCCAGCCAACTACTAGCGGGCACAGATACGCAGTATTTT CASQLLAGTDTQYF
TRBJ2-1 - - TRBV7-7 TGCGCTAGCAGCCGAGATCTAGAGCGTGAGCAGTTCTTC CASSRDLEREQFF
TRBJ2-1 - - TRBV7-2 TGTGCCAGCAGCTTGGCGGGGAGCACCTACAATGAGCAGTTCTTC CASSLAGSTYNEQFF
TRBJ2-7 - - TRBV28 TGTTCTTGCCAGGGGTCCTACGAGCAGTACTTC CSCQGSYEQYF
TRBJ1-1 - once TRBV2 TGTGCCAGCGGGCGGCAGGGCTTGAACACTGAAGCTTTCTTT CASGRQGLNTEAFF
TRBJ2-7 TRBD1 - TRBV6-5 TGTGCCAGCAGTTACTCGGGCCAGGGGGCGGCCGAGCAGTACTTC CASSYSGQGAAEQYF
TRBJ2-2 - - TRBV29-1 TGCAGCGTTGAACCTACTGGGACGGCGAACACCGGGGAGCTGTTTTTT CSVEPTGTANTGELFF
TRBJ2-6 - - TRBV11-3 TGTGCCAGCAGCCAAACTTCGGGACTGATCTTATCTGGGGCCAACGTCCTGACTTTC CASSQTSGLILSGANVLTF
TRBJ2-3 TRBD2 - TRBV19 TGTGCCAGTAGTATAGGACTAGCCGATACGCAGTATTTT CASSIGLADTQYF
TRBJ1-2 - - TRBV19 TGTGCCAGTAGCCGGGGGGACTATGGCTACACCTTC CASSRGDYGYTF
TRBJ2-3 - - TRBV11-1 TGTGCCAGCAGCCACAACATAGGCACAACAGATACGCAGTATTTT CASSHNIGTTDTQYF
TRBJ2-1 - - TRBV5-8 TGTGCCAGCAGCCCGGCCCGGATAACCTACAATGAGCAGTTCTTC CASSPARITYNEQFF
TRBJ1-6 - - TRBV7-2 TGTGCCAGCAGCTCCAGCCCAGGGGCACAGTCCTATAATTCACCCCTCCACTTT CASSSSPGAQSYNSPLHF
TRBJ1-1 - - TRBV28 TGTGCCACCAAAACAGGGTTAGAAGCTTTCTTT CATKTGLEAFF
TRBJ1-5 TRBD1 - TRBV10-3 TGTGCCATCAGGCAGGGGGCATTGGCGCCCCAGCATTTT CAIRQGALAPQHF
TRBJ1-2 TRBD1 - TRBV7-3 TGTGCCAGCAGCTCAGATCCTGGACAGGGGGCGCGAGGCTATGGCTACACCTTC CASSSDPGQGARGYGYTF
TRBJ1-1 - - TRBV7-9 TGTGCCAGCAGCCTTCAGACAGTTAACACTGAAGCTTTCTTT CASSLQTVNTEAFF
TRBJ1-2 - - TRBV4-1 TGCGCCAGCAGCCATGGTTTCACAGGGAGCAAGAGCTATGGCTACACCTTC CASSHGFTGSKSYGYTF
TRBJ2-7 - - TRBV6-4 TGTGCCAGCCGTTTTAGCATCTGCGAGCAGTACTTC CASRFSICEQYF
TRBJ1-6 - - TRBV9 TGTGCCAGCAGCTCCCTTGGGAGGGTTGACTCACCCCTCCACTTT CASSSLGRVDSPLHF
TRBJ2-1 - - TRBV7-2 TGTGCCAGCAGTTCCGACCCCTCGACGGGCAATGAGCAGTTCTTC CASSSDPSTGNEQFF
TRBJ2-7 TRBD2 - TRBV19 TGTGCCAGTAGTTTCCGATATCAGAGACTAGCGGGGACCAGCTACGAGCAGTACTTC CASSFRYQRLAGTSYEQYF
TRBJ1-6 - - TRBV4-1 TGCGCCAGCAGCCAAGATTGGACGTCCGGTTCACCCCTCCACTTT CASSQDWTSGSPLHF
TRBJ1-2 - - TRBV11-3 TGTGCCAGCAGCCCACGGACAAGGATTGGCTACACCTTC CASSPRTRIGYTF
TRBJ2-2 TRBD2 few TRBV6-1 TGTGCCAGCAGTGAACGACTAGCGGGGAACACCGGGGAGCTGTTTTTT CASSERLAGNTGELFF